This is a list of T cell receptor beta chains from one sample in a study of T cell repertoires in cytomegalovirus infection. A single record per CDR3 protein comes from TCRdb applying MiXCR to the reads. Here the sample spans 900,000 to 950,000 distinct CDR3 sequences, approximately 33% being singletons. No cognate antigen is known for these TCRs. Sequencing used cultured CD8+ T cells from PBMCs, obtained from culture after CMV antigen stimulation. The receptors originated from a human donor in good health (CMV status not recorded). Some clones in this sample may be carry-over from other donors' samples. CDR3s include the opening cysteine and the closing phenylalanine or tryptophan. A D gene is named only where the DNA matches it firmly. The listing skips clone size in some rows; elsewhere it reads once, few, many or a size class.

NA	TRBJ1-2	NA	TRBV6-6	TGTGCCAGCAGTTACTCGAAGGGTCAGCCGAACTATGGCTACACCTTC	CASSYSKGQPNYGYTF
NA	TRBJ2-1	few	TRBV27	TGTGCCAGCACCCGGGGAGGTTACCACAGTGGTGAGCAGTTCTTC	CASTRGGYHSGEQFF
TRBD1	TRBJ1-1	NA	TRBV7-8	TGTGCCAGCAGCCACGAGGGGACAGCCAACACTGAAGCTTTCTTT	CASSHEGTANTEAFF
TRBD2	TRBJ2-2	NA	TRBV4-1	TGCGCCAGCAGCCCCGCCGGGACTAGCGGGGGGGCAGGCACCGGGGAGCTGTTTTTT	CASSPAGTSGGAGTGELFF
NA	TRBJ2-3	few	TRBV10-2	TGCGCCAGCAGTTCCCCCCAGGACATCCCAGATACGCAGTATTTT	CASSSPQDIPDTQYF
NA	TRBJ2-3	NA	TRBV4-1	TGCGCCAGCAGCCCATCGGGGGACCGCACAGATACGCAGTATTTT	CASSPSGDRTDTQYF
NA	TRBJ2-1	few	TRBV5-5	TGTGCCAGCAGCGTAGACAGCCAATTCTACAATGAGCAGTTCTTC	CASSVDSQFYNEQFF
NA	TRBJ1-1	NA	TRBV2	TGTGCCAGGCAAACGGACAGGAACACTGAAGCTTTCTTT	CARQTDRNTEAFF
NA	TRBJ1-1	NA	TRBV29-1	TGCAGCGAATATAGGAACACTGAAGCTTTCTTT	CSEYRNTEAFF
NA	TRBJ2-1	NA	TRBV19	TGTGCCAGTAGTATAAAGAGGCGGGGTACCTACAATGAGCAGTTCTTC	CASSIKRRGTYNEQFF
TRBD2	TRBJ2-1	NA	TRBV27	TGTGCCAGCAGTTCCTTGACTAGCGGGGGGTACAATGAGCAGTTCTTC	CASSSLTSGGYNEQFF
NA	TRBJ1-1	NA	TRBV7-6	TGTGCCAACAGCCCCCCCCAAGGGACACCGAACACTGAAGCTTTCTTT	CANSPPQGTPNTEAFF
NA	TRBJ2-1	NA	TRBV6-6	TGTGCCGGCCGGGACGGTTACAATGAGCAGTTCTTC	CAGRDGYNEQFF
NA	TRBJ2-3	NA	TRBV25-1	TGTGCCAGCAGTGAAGGGGGCGGCCCAGATACGCAGTATTTT	CASSEGGGPDTQYF
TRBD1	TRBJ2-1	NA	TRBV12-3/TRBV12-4	TGTGCCAGCAGAGCCCGGGACAGTACCTACAATGAGCAGTTCTTC	CASRARDSTYNEQFF
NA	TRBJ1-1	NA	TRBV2	TGTGCCAGCAGTGAATCCGGGACACCAAACACTGAAGCTTTCTTT	CASSESGTPNTEAFF
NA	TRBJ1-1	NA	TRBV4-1	TGCGCCAGCAGTCAATCCAGACAGCCTAACACTGAAGCTTTCTTT	CASSQSRQPNTEAFF
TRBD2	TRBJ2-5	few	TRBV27	TGTGCCAGCAGCCCCCCCGCGTTGTTAGCGGGGGGCCTGCAAGAGACCCAGTACTTC	CASSPPALLAGGLQETQYF
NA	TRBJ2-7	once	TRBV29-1	TGCAGCGTTGTGAGGGACTACGAGCAGTACTTC	CSVVRDYEQYF
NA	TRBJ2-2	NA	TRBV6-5	TGTGCCAGCAGTTTCCTTCCGGGGTCCGGGGAGCTGTTTTTT	CASSFLPGSGELFF
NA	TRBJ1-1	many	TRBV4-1	TGCGCCAGCAGCCCCGGGATGAACACTGAAGCTTTCTTT	CASSPGMNTEAFF
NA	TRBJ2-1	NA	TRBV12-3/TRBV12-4	TGTGCCAGCAGTCCTTTCTTTTCAGGGGGGGTTTACAATGAGCAGTTCTTC	CASSPFFSGGVYNEQFF
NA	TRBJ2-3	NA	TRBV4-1	TGCGCCAGCAGCCAAGGCTGGGAGAGCACAGATACGCAGTATTTT	CASSQGWESTDTQYF
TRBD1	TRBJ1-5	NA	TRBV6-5	TGTGCCAGCAGCCGCAGGGGGCCAGATCAGCCCCAGCATTTT	CASSRRGPDQPQHF
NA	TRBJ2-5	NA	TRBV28	TGTGCCAGCAGTTTATTCTTGACTAGTGGAGAGACCCAGTACTTC	CASSLFLTSGETQYF
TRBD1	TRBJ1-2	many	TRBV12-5	TGTGCTAGTGGTTTGTTCTTATCCGGGACAGGGACCCAGGCTAACTATGGCTACACCTTC	CASGLFLSGTGTQANYGYTF
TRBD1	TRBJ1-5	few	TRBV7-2	TGTGCCAGCAGCTTAGAAGGGACAGCAGATAGCAATCAGCCCCAGCATTTT	CASSLEGTADSNQPQHF
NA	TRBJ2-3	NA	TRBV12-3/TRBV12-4	TGTGCCAGCAGTTCAACATGGAGAACAGATACGCAGTATTTT	CASSSTWRTDTQYF
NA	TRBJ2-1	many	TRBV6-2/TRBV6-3	TGTGCCAGCAGTCTCGAAGGGCCATCCTCCTACAATGAGCAGTTCTTC	CASSLEGPSSYNEQFF
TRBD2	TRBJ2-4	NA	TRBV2	TGTGCCAGCAGTGGTGTCCCTAGCGGGGGTGGAAACATTCAGTACTTC	CASSGVPSGGGNIQYF
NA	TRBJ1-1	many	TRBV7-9	TGTGCCAGCACCAACAGGGAAATGAACACTGAAGCTTTCTTT	CASTNREMNTEAFF
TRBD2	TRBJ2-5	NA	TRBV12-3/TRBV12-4	TGTGCCAGCAGTGGGACTAGCGAACAAGAGACCCAGTACTTC	CASSGTSEQETQYF
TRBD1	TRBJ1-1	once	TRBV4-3	TGCGCCAGCAGCAACTCACAGGGGGCCCGAACTGAAGCTTTCTTT	CASSNSQGARTEAFF
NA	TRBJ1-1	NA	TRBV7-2	TGTGCCAGCAGACGGACCCGGACTGAAGCTTTCTTT	CASRRTRTEAFF
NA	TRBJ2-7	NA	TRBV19	TGTGCCAGTAGTATGAATCCCTACGAGCAGTACTTC	CASSMNPYEQYF
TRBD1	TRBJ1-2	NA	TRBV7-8	TGTGCCAGCAGCCCGTTTGGGACAGTGGGTGGCTACACCTTC	CASSPFGTVGGYTF
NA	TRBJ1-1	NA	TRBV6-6	TGTGCCAGCAGCTCCCTCGTGAGGTTCACTGAAGCTTTCTTT	CASSSLVRFTEAFF
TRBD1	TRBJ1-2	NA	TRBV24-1	TGTGCCACCAGTGGGACAGGGGTTAACTATGGCTACACCTTC	CATSGTGVNYGYTF
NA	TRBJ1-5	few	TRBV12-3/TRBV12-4	TGTGCCAGCAGCTGGGGGGGGAGGCAGCCCCAGCATTTT	CASSWGGRQPQHF
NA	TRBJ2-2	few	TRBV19	TGTGCCAGTAAGGGAAGGGTTGCAAACACCGGGGAGCTGTTTTTT	CASKGRVANTGELFF
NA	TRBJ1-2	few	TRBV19	TGTGCCAGTAGTCCCGGGCCTGACCCCTATGGCTACACCTTC	CASSPGPDPYGYTF
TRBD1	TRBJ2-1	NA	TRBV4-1	TGCGCCAGCAGCCAAACTCCTGGACAGGGGAGGGATGAGCAGTTCTTC	CASSQTPGQGRDEQFF
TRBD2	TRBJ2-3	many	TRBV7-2	TGTGCCAGCAGGATTAGCGGGGGGTCCACAGATACGCAGTATTTT	CASRISGGSTDTQYF
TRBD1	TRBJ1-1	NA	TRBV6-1	TGTGCCAGCACCCAGGGGGGGGCTACTGAAGCTTTCTTT	CASTQGGATEAFF
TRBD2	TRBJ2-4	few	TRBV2	TGTGCCAGCAGTGGGGGACTAGGGGCCAAAAACATTCAGTACTTC	CASSGGLGAKNIQYF